This section outlines one T cell receptor (beta chain) sequence together with its context. These data are taken from a study of shared clonotypes between healthy human individuals. A deep-level run was used for the assay. Genomic DNA per cell subset filled all wells of several immunoSEQ plates. Profiled with immunoSEQ multiplex PCR; TCRdb holds only in-frame clones, not every one. The sample has 2.5 million or so clones, 90% to 95% seen once. This sequence originates from a man between 18 and 29 years old in good health. The material sequenced was naive CD4+ T cells sorted from blood. Subset: CD45RA+ positively selected.

The DNA for the CDR3 is TGCGCCAGCAGCCAAGATCTTCGCGCCACTGGGTACAATGAGCAGTTCTTC. Residues: CASSQDLRATGYNEQFF. The chain joins TRBV4-1 to TRBJ2-1; no reliable D call. This CDR3 contains 17 residues. Germline V gene sequence: CDR1 MGHRA, CDR2 YSYEKL. V was trimmed by 0 bases and J by 4 bases, leaving 16 bases between them.